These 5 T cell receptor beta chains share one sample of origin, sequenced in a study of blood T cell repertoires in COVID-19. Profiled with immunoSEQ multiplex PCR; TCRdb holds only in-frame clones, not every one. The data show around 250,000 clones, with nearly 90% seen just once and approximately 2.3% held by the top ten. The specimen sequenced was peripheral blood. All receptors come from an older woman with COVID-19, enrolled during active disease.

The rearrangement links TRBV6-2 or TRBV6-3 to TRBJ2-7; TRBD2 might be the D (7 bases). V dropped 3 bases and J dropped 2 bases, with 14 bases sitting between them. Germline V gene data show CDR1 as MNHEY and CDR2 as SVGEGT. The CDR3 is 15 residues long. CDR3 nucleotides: TGTGCCAGCAGTTATGGGGGGGCGCATCCCTACGAGCAGTACTTC. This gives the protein CASSYGGAHPYEQYF.

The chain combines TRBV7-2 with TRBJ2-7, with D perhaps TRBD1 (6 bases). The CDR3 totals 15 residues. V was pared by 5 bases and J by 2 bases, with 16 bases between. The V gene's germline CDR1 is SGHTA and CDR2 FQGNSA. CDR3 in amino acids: CASSQTGSTAYEQYF. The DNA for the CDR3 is TGTGCCAGCAGCCAGACAGGATCCACTGCCTACGAGCAGTACTTC.

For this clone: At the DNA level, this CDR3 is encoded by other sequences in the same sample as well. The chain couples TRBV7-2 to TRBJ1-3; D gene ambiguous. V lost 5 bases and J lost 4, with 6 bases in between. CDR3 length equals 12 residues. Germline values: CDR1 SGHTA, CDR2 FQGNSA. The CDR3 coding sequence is TGTGCCAGCAGCCTACAGGGAAACACCATATATTTT. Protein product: CASSLQGNTIYF.

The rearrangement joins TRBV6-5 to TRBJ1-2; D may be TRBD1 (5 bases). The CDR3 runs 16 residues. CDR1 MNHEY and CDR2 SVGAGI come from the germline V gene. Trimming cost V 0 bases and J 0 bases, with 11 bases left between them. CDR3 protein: CASSYSTTDSNYGYTF. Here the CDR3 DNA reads TGTGCCAGCAGTTACTCGACGACAGATTCTAACTATGGCTACACCTTC.

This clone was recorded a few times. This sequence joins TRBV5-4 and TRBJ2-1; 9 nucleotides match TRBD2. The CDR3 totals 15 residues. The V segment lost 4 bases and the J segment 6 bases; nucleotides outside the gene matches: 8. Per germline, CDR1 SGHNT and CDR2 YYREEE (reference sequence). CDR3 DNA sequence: TGTGCCAGCAGCAGCGGTCTAGCGGGGTTCAATGAGCAGTTCTTC. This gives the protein CASSSGLAGFNEQFF.